This T cell receptor (beta chain) was sequenced during a study of blood T cell repertoires in COVID-19. The wider study: Samples taken during acute and convalescent COVID-19 were collected in the United States, Italy and Spain. T cells, B-cell-depleted T cells, or PBMCs supplied cDNA or gDNA.

Clones were read by immunoSEQ multiplex PCR, and TCRdb kept only the in-frame ones, dropping some. In the table there are 150,000 or so clones, about 79% of which are singletons. Per germline, CDR1 ENHRY and CDR2 SYGVKD. This CDR3 is 15 amino acids long. V lost 0 bases and J lost 8, with 16 bases in between. The cohort comprised adults aged about 18 to 100 years residing in about 25 US areas. Clinical history reported by participants formed the basis on which cohorts were assigned. The specimen was PBMCs or T cells enriched from blood (not recorded which). This TCR was recovered from a man between 45 and 60 years old who had recovered from COVID-19. V gene TRBV10-3 combines with J gene TRBJ1-1; possibly TRBD1 for D (6 bases). CDR3 DNA: TGTGCCATCAGTGAGTCAGGGGGTGGGTCCAGGGAAGCTTTCTTT. Translated, it gives CAISESGGGSREAFF.